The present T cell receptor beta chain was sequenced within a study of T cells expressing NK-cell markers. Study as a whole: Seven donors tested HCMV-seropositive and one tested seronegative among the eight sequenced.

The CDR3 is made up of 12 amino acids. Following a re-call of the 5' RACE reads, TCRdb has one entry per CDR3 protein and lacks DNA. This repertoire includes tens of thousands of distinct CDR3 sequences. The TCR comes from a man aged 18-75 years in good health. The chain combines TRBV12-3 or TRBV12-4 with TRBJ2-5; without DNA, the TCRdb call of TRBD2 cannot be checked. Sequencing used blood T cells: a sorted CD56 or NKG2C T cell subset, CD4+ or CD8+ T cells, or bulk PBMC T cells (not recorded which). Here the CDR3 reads CASSSAAFDQYF.